Following are 20 T cell receptor beta chains from one sample sequenced in a study of beta chain features in type 1 diabetes. Points from the study as a whole: All four CD4+ subsets of Type 1 diabetes patients contained TCRB CDR3s that were moderately but significantly shorter.

Reverse transcribing all isolated RNA meant expressed TCRB transcripts were sequenced. Method: immunoSEQ multiplex PCR; TCRdb's copy keeps in-frame clones and lacks some. The table includes about 700,000 clones, under 15% detected once. Their antigen targets remain unknown. The sequenced sample was naive CD4+ T cells from blood. These receptors all come from a man aged 18 to 30 with type 1 diabetes.

This clone occurred a few times. One end of the junction is discordant with germline, which a read error may explain. The chain uses TRBV7-8 and TRBJ2-1; D ambiguous. The CDR3 runs to 12 residues. Germline CDR1 SGHVS, CDR2 FQNEAQ. The CDR3 loop is CASSLDGDEKFF. The CDR3 nucleotides read TGTGCCAGCAGCTTAGATGGGGATGAGAAGTTCTTC.

The rearrangement joins TRBV14 to TRBJ2-1; D remains ambiguous. V gave up 0 bases and J gave up 6 bases, with 6 bases separating them. The CDR3 extends over 13 amino acids. Germline values: CDR1 SGHDN, CDR2 FVKESK. The CDR3 coding sequence is TGTGCCAGCAGCCAAGATAACCTCAATGAGCAGTTCTTC. This translates into CASSQDNLNEQFF.

The J gene is TRBJ2-1, the V gene TRBV28; D assignment may be TRBD1 or TRBD2 (5 bases each). Between the trimmed V and J ends, which lost 5 bases and 2 bases, there was a span of 10 bases. The germline CDR1 and CDR2 sequences are MDHEN and SYDVKM. The CDR3 spans 14 residues. In DNA, the CDR3 is TGTGCCAGCAGTCCCGTGGGGGCCTACAATGAGCAGTTCTTC. Encoded protein: CASSPVGAYNEQFF.

The chain joins TRBV5-1 to TRBJ2-5, with TRBD2 as a possible D gene (6 bases). The V end was cut by 2 bases, the J end by 4 bases, with 15 bases between. CDR3 size: 15 residues. CDR1 SGHRS and CDR2 YFSETQ come from the germline V gene. Written as DNA, the CDR3 is TGCGCCAGCAGCTTCGGGACGGCGGAGGGAGAGACCCAGTACTTC. This translates into CASSFGTAEGETQYF.

This clone occurred a few times. The rearrangement joins TRBV25-1 to TRBJ2-7; TRBD1 agrees at 9 bases. CDR1 and CDR2 (germline): MGHDK, SYGVNS. The CDR3 runs 15 residues. With V trimmed by 3 bases and J by 5 bases, 8 bases remained unmatched. CDR3 residues: CASSDTGTGRHEQYF. CDR3 bases: TGTGCCAGCAGTGACACCGGGACAGGGCGCCACGAGCAGTACTTC.

This chain links TRBV18 with TRBJ1-5; TRBD1 matches 7 bases. Germline assignment: CDR1 KGHSH and CDR2 LQKENI. With V trimmed by 6 bases and J by 4 bases, 9 bases remained unmatched. The CDR3 covers 15 residues. In DNA, the CDR3 is TGTGCCAGCTCCAAGACAGGGCTTGGGAATCAGCCCCAGCATTTT. It yields the protein CASSKTGLGNQPQHF.

Regarding this clone: This sample includes further DNA sequences coding for the same CDR3. The V call is TRBV10-3, the J call TRBJ1-2; 8 nucleotides match TRBD1. The CDR3 is 14 residues long. V was pared by 2 bases and J by 1 base, with 0 bases of the junction left unmatched. Germline V gene lookup returns CDR1 ENHRY and CDR2 SYGVKD. This chain's CDR3 is CAISEGQGNYGYTF. For the CDR3, the DNA is TGTGCCATCAGTGAGGGACAGGGTAACTATGGCTACACCTTC.

This clone was detected only a few times. In nucleotides, the CDR3 is TGTGCCAGCAGTTACGAGGCAGACCGCTACGAGCAGTACTTC. Translating it yields CASSYEADRYEQYF. The rearrangement uses TRBV6-5 and TRBJ2-7; unclear D gene. With 2 bases removed from V and 3 bases from J, the gap between germline ends came to 11 bases. This CDR3 comprises 14 residues. Germline CDR1 MNHEY, CDR2 SVGAGI.

V gene TRBV29-1 combines with J gene TRBJ2-7; weak D call: TRBD1 (5 bases). The length of the CDR3 is 15 residues. The germline V and J ends were trimmed by 1 base and 3 bases, with 16 bases remaining between them. Germline values: CDR1 SQVTM, CDR2 ANQGSEA. The chain's CDR3 is CSVEGLQANIYEQYF. As DNA, the CDR3 is TGCAGCGTTGAAGGCTTACAGGCTAACATCTACGAGCAGTACTTC.

This clone came up a few times. The J gene is TRBJ1-1, the V gene TRBV29-1; D gene ambiguous. The CDR3 length is 14 residues. Germline V CDR1 and CDR2: SQVTM, ANQGSEA. V gave up 4 bases and J gave up 1 base, with 13 bases separating them. The DNA for the CDR3 is TGCAGCGTTGTGTGGCGGCTATCGAACACTGAAGCTTTCTTT. It specifies CSVVWRLSNTEAFF.

This clone occurred a few times. The CDR3 sequence: CSVTPRLSYGYTF. The CDR3, as DNA: TGCAGCGTTACGCCCCGGCTCTCCTATGGCTACACCTTC. The rearrangement links TRBV29-1 to TRBJ1-2; the D is unclear. Germline assignment: CDR1 SQVTM and CDR2 ANQGSEA. V lost 5 bases and J lost 4, with 14 bases in between. The CDR3 runs 13 residues.

This clone was seen a handful of times. Distinct nucleotide sequences in the sample also encode this CDR3. The genes are TRBV7-9 and TRBJ1-4, with a tentative D call TRBD1 (5 bases). CDR3 size: 15 residues. Trimming shortened V by 0 bases and J by 4 bases, and 9 bases separated the two germline ends. Per the germline V gene, CDR1 is SEHNR and CDR2 is FQNEAQ (reference sequence). The CDR3 loop is CASSLAGTGNEKLFF. For the CDR3, the DNA is TGTGCCAGCAGCTTAGCCGGGACCGGTAATGAAAAACTGTTTTTT.

J is TRBJ2-1 and V is TRBV7-9; 7 positions agree with TRBD2. J gave up 8 bases and V 5 bases, and 6 bases lay outside the gene matches. CDR3 size: 13 residues. The germline CDR1 and CDR2 sequences are SEHNR and FQNEAQ (reference sequence). The chain's CDR3 is CASSPAGVDEQFF. Written as DNA, the CDR3 is TGTGCCAGCAGCCCGGCGGGGGTGGATGAGCAGTTCTTC.

This clone was recorded a few times. The chain combines TRBV15 with TRBJ2-2; TRBD1 agrees at 7 bases. This CDR3 is 13 amino acids long. Per the germline V gene, CDR1 is LNHNV and CDR2 is YYDKDF (reference sequence). With V trimmed by 1 base and J by 11 bases, 4 bases remained unmatched. CDR3 DNA: TGTGCCACCAGCAGAGCCGACAGGGAAGAGCTGTTTTTT. Its protein is CATSRADREELFF.

This clone was picked up a small number of times. J is TRBJ2-5 and V is TRBV7-6; D is uncertain. The CDR3 runs 10 residues. CDR1 and CDR2 (germline): SGHVS, FNYEAQ. The germline V and J ends were trimmed by 5 bases and 4 bases, with 2 bases remaining between them. The CDR3 region is CASSGETQYF. The CDR3 DNA reads TGTGCCAGCAGCGGAGAGACCCAGTACTTC.

The genes are TRBV9 and TRBJ1-3, with 7 nucleotides matching TRBD1. The germline V gene has CDR1 SGDLS and CDR2 YYNGEE. This CDR3 spans 15 amino acids. J gave up 2 bases and V 3 bases, and 5 bases lay outside the gene matches. The CDR3 nucleotides are TGTGCCAGCAGCGCCGAGGGGACAGCTGGAAACACCATATATTTT. This encodes CASSAEGTAGNTIYF.

The rearrangement uses TRBV9 and TRBJ1-2; TRBD1 aligns across 8 bases. J lost 7 bases, V lost 6 bases, and 11 bases had no gene match. The germline V gene has CDR1 SGDLS and CDR2 YYNGEE. The CDR3 consists of 14 residues. DNA of the CDR3: TGTGCCAGCACCCCGGACAGGGTGGAGGCTGGCTACACCTTC. This sequence encodes CASTPDRVEAGYTF.

This clone was picked up many times. The CDR3, as DNA: TGTGCCAGCAGCGTTAGCGGGGGCTCCTACAATGAGCAGTTCTTC. Protein sequence: CASSVSGGSYNEQFF. V is TRBV7-2 and J is TRBJ2-1; 9 bases match TRBD2. CDR1 and CDR2 from the germline V gene are SGHTA and FQGNSA. The junction had 2 bases not matched to a gene; V was cut back by 5 bases and J by 0 bases. The CDR3 length is 15 residues.

The chain employs TRBV13 and TRBJ1-4, with unresolved D. This CDR3 contains 15 residues. With 8 bases removed from V and 3 bases from J, the gap between germline ends came to 16 bases. Germline values: CDR1 PRHDT, CDR2 FYEKMQ (reference sequence). The CDR3 is CASAGPGRANEKLFF. Here the CDR3 DNA reads TGTGCCAGCGCCGGCCCCGGACGGGCTAATGAAAAACTGTTTTTT.

The rearrangement uses TRBV30 and TRBJ1-2; the D gene is possibly TRBD1 (5 bases). The CDR3 is 14 amino acids. CDR1 and CDR2 from the germline V gene are GTSNPN and SVGIG (reference sequence). V was trimmed by 2 bases and J by 0 bases, leaving 10 bases between them. The CDR3 nucleotides are TGTGCCTGGAGTCGGGACTTTACTAACTATGGCTACACCTTC. Translating it yields CAWSRDFTNYGYTF.